The 26 T cell receptor beta chains below come from one sample, sequenced in a study of T cell repertoires in cytomegalovirus infection. No antigens are known for them. TCRdb reanalysed the reads using MiXCR and keeps one entry per CDR3 protein. The sample has approximately 220,000 distinct CDR3 sequences; around two fifths are singletons. The sample in question was CD8+ T cells from cultured PBMCs, obtained from culture after CMV antigen stimulation. The receptor set was obtained from a human donor in good health (CMV status not recorded). Some clones in this sample may be carry-over from other donors' samples.

This chain links TRBV6-4 with TRBJ2-7; 7 bases are shared with TRBD1. CDR3 length: 17 amino acids. The germline gives CDR1 MRHNA, CDR2 SNTAGT. V trimming: 6 bases; J trimming: 0 bases; junction bases outside the gene matches: 14. As DNA, the CDR3 is TGTGCCAGCAGCCCCGGGACAGCTATTCGCAGCTCCTACGAGCAGTACTTC. The encoded protein is CASSPGTAIRSSYEQYF.

As regards this clonotype: Relative to the germline gene, one junction end is altered; a read error may explain this. The chain uses TRBV4-1 and TRBJ1-6; TRBD1 aligns across 7 bases. There are 15 residues in the CDR3. Looked up from germline, CDR1 is MGHRA and CDR2 is YSYEKL. CDR3 loop: CAGSQPGTDNSPLHF. In DNA, the CDR3 is TGCGCCGGCAGCCAGCCCGGGACAGACAATTCACCCCTCCACTTT.

The chain has TRBV27 and TRBJ2-7; 12 bases fit TRBD2. Looked up from germline, CDR1 is MNHEY and CDR2 is SMNVEV (reference sequence). V dropped 0 bases and J dropped 2; count of bases not matched to a gene: 11. The CDR3 loop spans 19 amino acids. CDR3 sequence (DNA): TGTGCCAGCAGTTTATCCCAACGGGAACTAGCGGGAGGAACCTACGAGCAGTACTTC. This gives the protein CASSLSQRELAGGTYEQYF.

This sequence joins TRBV20-1 and TRBJ1-1; 7 bases align to TRBD1. The V and J ends lost 2 bases and 0 bases, in that order; junction bases with no gene match: 6. The CDR3 extends over 15 amino acids. CDR1 and CDR2 from the germline V gene are DFQATT and SNEGSKA (reference sequence). CDR3: CSARTRGQVNTEAFF. In DNA form, the CDR3 reads TGCAGTGCTAGAACGAGGGGGCAGGTGAACACTGAAGCTTTCTTT.

This clonotype occurred a few times. The chain combines TRBV7-8 with TRBJ1-2, with D uncertain. The CDR3 covers 15 residues. Germline loops: CDR1 SGHVS, CDR2 FQNEAQ. Trimming removed 0 bases at V and 2 bases at J, with 10 bases between. CDR3: CASSLAPSLNYGYTF. CDR3 DNA sequence: TGTGCCAGCAGCTTAGCCCCCTCTTTGAACTATGGCTACACCTTC.

As to this clonotype: A junction end diverges from the germline sequence, so it may reflect a read error. This rearrangement joins TRBV7-6 to TRBJ1-1; tentatively, D is TRBD1 (6 bases). Germline V gene data show CDR1 as SGHVS and CDR2 as FNYEAQ. The CDR3 has 15 amino acids. The CDR3 nucleotides read TGTGCCAGCAGCCTAGCTACAGGGATGAACACTGAAGCTTTCTTT. This gives the protein CASSLATGMNTEAFF.

With respect to this clonotype: No conserved phenylalanine or tryptophan is present at the end of the CDR3, so a read error is the likely explanation. This rearrangement joins TRBV7-4 to TRBJ2-3; maybe TRBD1 (6 bases). Germline CDR1 SGHVT, CDR2 SQSDAQ. This CDR3 contains 17 residues. V gave up 5 bases and J gave up 1 base, with 19 bases separating them. This CDR3 is CASSLAQGGVGTDTQYL. The CDR3 DNA follows: TGTGCCAGCAGCCTGGCACAGGGCGGCGTAGGCACAGATACGCAGTATTTA.

The CDR3 reads CASSLAYTDTQYF. The CDR3 DNA reads as TGTGCCAGCAGTTTAGCTTATACCGATACGCAGTATTTT. The chain links TRBV27 to TRBJ2-3; D is unclear. V lost 2 bases, J lost 6 bases, and 9 bases lay in between. This CDR3 region has 13 residues. The germline V gene encodes CDR1 MNHEY and CDR2 SMNVEV (reference sequence).

This chain uses TRBV7-9 with TRBJ2-1, with 11 bases lining up with TRBD2. From germline, CDR1 is SEHNR and CDR2 FQNEAQ (reference sequence). There are 17 residues in the CDR3. Losses at the gene ends were 4 bases for V and 7 bases for J; bases not matched to a gene: 12. Here the CDR3 reads CASSSLTVAGGPNEQFF. DNA of the CDR3: TGTGCCAGCAGCTCCCTAACCGTAGCGGGGGGGCCAAATGAGCAGTTCTTC.

The rearrangement joins TRBV7-3 to TRBJ2-3, with 9 bases aligning to TRBD2. The V and J ends lost 8 bases and 3 bases, in that order; junction bases with no gene match: 9. This CDR3 has 15 residues. The germline CDR1 and CDR2 sequences are SGHTA and FQGTGA. CDR3 sequence: CASGGKREVTDTQYF. Written as DNA, the CDR3 is TGTGCCAGCGGGGGAAAGCGGGAGGTTACAGATACGCAGTATTTT. The full variable domain, with the rest looked up from reference TRBV7-3 and TRBJ2-3, is GAGVSQTPSNKVTEKGKYVELRCDPISGHTALYWYRQSLGQGPEFLIYFQGTGAADDSGLPNDRFFAVRPEGSVSTLKIQRTERGDSAVYLCASGGKREVTDTQYFGPGTRLTVL.

The J gene is TRBJ2-1, the V gene TRBV6-4, with 8 bases that match TRBD1. V shed 6 bases and J 6 bases; nucleotides not matched to a gene: 10. Per the germline V gene, CDR1 is MRHNA and CDR2 is SNTAGT. The CDR3 is made up of 15 amino acids. CDR3 region: CASSTGGSRFNEQFF. DNA of the CDR3: TGTGCCAGCAGCACAGGGGGTTCGAGATTCAATGAGCAGTTCTTC.

J is TRBJ1-5 and V is TRBV2; D ambiguous. Deletions cut 4 bases from V and 4 bases from J, with 20 bases between. CDR1 and CDR2 (germline): SNHLY, FYNNEI. The CDR3 spans 17 residues. The CDR3 protein is CASSVRELRIVNQPQHF. The DNA for the CDR3 is TGTGCCAGCAGTGTAAGGGAGTTACGGATAGTAAATCAGCCCCAGCATTTT.

This clonotype has only one observation. J is TRBJ2-2 and V is TRBV27, with D maybe TRBD2 (5 bases). The V gene's germline CDR1 is MNHEY and CDR2 SMNVEV (reference sequence). This CDR3 contains 18 residues. Trimming removed 5 bases from V and 5 bases from J, with 24 bases in between. CDR3 residues: CASSPTPTSLRKTGELFF. In DNA, the CDR3 is TGTGCCAGCAGTCCAACCCCTACTAGTTTGAGGAAAACCGGGGAGCTGTTTTTT.

The chain carries TRBV27 and TRBJ2-3; D is uncertain. In germline, CDR1 is MNHEY, CDR2 SMNVEV (reference sequence). This CDR3 spans 14 amino acids. V was cut by 10 bases and J by 1 base, with 15 bases left in between. CDR3 DNA sequence: TGTGCCACCCATGAACGGACCCGCACAGATACGCAGTATTTT. As protein: CATHERTRTDTQYF.

The genes are TRBV9 and TRBJ2-3, with TRBD2 identical over 13 bases. J was trimmed by 9 bases and V by 4 bases; bases with no gene match: 8. CDR1 is SGDLS, CDR2 YYNGEE, per germline. CDR3 length equals 15 residues. CDR3 nucleotides: TGTGCCAGCAGCCTCGGGACTAGCGGGGCTGACACGCAGTATTTT. It codes for CASSLGTSGADTQYF.

J is TRBJ2-7 and V is TRBV7-6, with a weak D call TRBD1 (5 bases). CDR1 is SGHVS and CDR2 is FNYEAQ in the germline V gene. The CDR3 covers 15 residues. Trimming left V 5 bases short and J 0 bases short, with 14 bases between. CDR3 bases: TGTGCCAGCAGCACTGTAGGGGTGAGCTCCTACGAGCAGTACTTC. As protein: CASSTVGVSSYEQYF.

In this sample, this clonotype turned up a few times. The rearrangement joins TRBV12-3 or TRBV12-4 to TRBJ2-5, with D possibly TRBD1 on 6 matching bases. V was pared by 7 bases and J by 2 bases, with 11 bases between. CDR3 length: 13 residues. This chain's CDR3 is CASTLDSQETQYF. As DNA, the CDR3 is TGTGCCAGCACCTTGGACAGTCAAGAGACCCAGTACTTC.

The V call is TRBV7-3, the J call TRBJ2-1; 13 bases map to TRBD2. After removal of 2 bases from V and 6 bases from J, the junction contained 7 bases not matched to a gene. The CDR3 is 17 residues long. Germline-derived CDR1 and CDR2 are SGHTA and FQGTGA. CDR3 nucleotide sequence: TGTGCCAGCAGCTTATTCCCGGGACTAGCGGGATCCAATGAGCAGTTCTTC. Its translation: CASSLFPGLAGSNEQFF.

The chain recombines TRBV7-9 with TRBJ1-2; weak D call: TRBD1 (6 bases). V gave up 5 bases and J gave up 2 bases, with 18 bases separating them. The CDR3 runs to 16 residues. The V gene's germline CDR1 is SEHNR and CDR2 FQNEAQ (reference sequence). As DNA, the CDR3 is TGTGCCAGCAGCAAGGCCGGACAGCAGACCAACTATGGCTACACCTTC. Its protein product is CASSKAGQQTNYGYTF.

The gene calls are TRBV7-8 and TRBJ2-1; D is perhaps TRBD1 (6 bases). Per germline, CDR1 SGHVS and CDR2 FQNEAQ. Trimming shortened V by 5 bases and J by 7 bases, and 15 bases separated the two germline ends. The CDR3 length is 14 residues. The CDR3 spells CASSQPGTKNEQFF. As DNA, the CDR3 is TGTGCCAGCAGCCAACCAGGGACAAAGAATGAGCAGTTCTTC.

This clonotype was counted between two and nine times. The chain recombines TRBV10-3 with TRBJ2-1, with TRBD2 matching over 7 bases. The germline CDR1 and CDR2 sequences are ENHRY and SYGVKD. There are 16 residues in the CDR3. Trimming removed 2 bases from V and 7 bases from J; junction bases left unmatched: 11. CDR3 amino acids: CAISEASGGAVNEQFF. Here the CDR3 DNA reads TGTGCCATCAGTGAGGCATCGGGAGGTGCGGTGAATGAGCAGTTCTTC.

This clonotype was detected a few times. The J gene is TRBJ2-2, the V gene TRBV4-2; 12 bases match TRBD2. Germline V gives CDR1 LGHNA, CDR2 YNFKEQ. The length of the CDR3 is 19 residues. Losses at the gene ends were 0 bases for V and 6 bases for J; bases not matched to a gene: 11. CDR3 protein: CASSQDRASGRANAGELFF. The CDR3 DNA follows: TGTGCCAGCAGCCAAGATCGGGCTAGCGGGAGGGCCAATGCCGGGGAGCTGTTTTTT.

This clonotype has just a few counts. The chain joins TRBV3-1 to TRBJ1-5; maybe TRBD1 (5 bases). The CDR3 contains 16 residues. CDR1 and CDR2 from the germline V gene are LGHDT and YNNKEL (reference sequence). V was trimmed by 3 bases and J by 2 bases, leaving 14 bases between them. DNA of the CDR3: TGTGCCAGCAGCCATTGGGACGGGAAAGGCAATCAGCCCCAGCATTTT. This codes for CASSHWDGKGNQPQHF.

This clonotype was counted a few times. The rearrangement uses TRBV10-3 and TRBJ1-1; D gene unclear. Per the germline V gene, CDR1 is ENHRY and CDR2 is SYGVKD. This CDR3 comprises 14 residues. The V end was cut by 1 base, the J end by 5 bases, with 11 bases between. The CDR3 is CAISELDVGTEAFF. The CDR3 nucleotides read TGTGCCATCAGTGAGTTGGATGTCGGGACTGAAGCTTTCTTT.

V usage is TRBV7-6 and J usage is TRBJ2-5; TRBD2 aligns across 13 bases. The V and J ends lost 4 bases and 3 bases, in that order; junction bases with no gene match: 8. The CDR3 contains 17 residues. Germline loops: CDR1 SGHVS, CDR2 FNYEAQ. The CDR3 spells CASSSKAGTSGKETQYF. The CDR3 nucleotides read TGTGCCAGCAGCTCGAAAGCCGGGACTAGCGGGAAAGAGACCCAGTACTTC.

The chain joins TRBV24-1 to TRBJ2-1, with a weak D call TRBD1 (6 bases). The CDR3 is 15 amino acids. The germline CDR1 and CDR2 sequences are KGHDR and SFDVKD. V was shortened by 4 bases and J by 7 bases, with 16 bases between the two germline ends. This chain's CDR3 is CATSELDQGTNEQFF. Here the CDR3 DNA reads TGTGCCACCAGTGAGCTAGACCAGGGGACGAATGAGCAGTTCTTC.